A single sample gave rise to the 4 T cell receptor beta chains below, sequenced in a study of beta chain features in type 1 diabetes. Reverse transcription of all isolated RNA meant that expressed TCRB transcripts were sequenced. TCRdb's copy holds only in-frame clones and misses some; the assay was immunoSEQ multiplex PCR. This sample carries 900,000 or so clones, under 20% of them seen once, and the ten largest clones take around 0.02%. Sequencing input: naive CD4+ T cells from blood. Receptors originate from a woman between 18 and 29 years old in good health.

This clone has only a few counts. This chain connects TRBV7-6 to TRBJ2-3, with D possibly being TRBD2 (5 bases). Germline V lookup: CDR1 SGHVS, CDR2 FNYEAQ. V was clipped by 3 bases and J by 5 bases, with 12 bases between them. CDR3 length: 14 residues. CDR3 protein: CASSFRGEGDTQYF. DNA of the CDR3: TGTGCCAGCAGCTTTCGGGGAGAGGGAGATACGCAGTATTTT.

This clone was picked up one time. The rearrangement links TRBV7-9 to TRBJ2-5, with D unclear. The J call may be in error: the DNA end matches TRBJ2-7 better. Germline loops: CDR1 SEHNR, CDR2 FQNEAQ (reference sequence). This CDR3 comprises 12 residues. The CDR3 here is CASSLAVYEQYF. The DNA of the CDR3 is TGTGCCAGCAGCTTAGCCGTGTACGAGCAGTACTTC.

This clone was picked up a small number of times. The rearrangement joins TRBV5-4 to TRBJ2-3; 10 positions agree with TRBD1. Losses at the gene ends were 3 bases for V and 7 bases for J; bases not matched to a gene: 8. Germline loops: CDR1 SGHNT, CDR2 YYREEE (reference sequence). CDR3 length equals 15 residues. CDR3 amino acids: CASSSGTGVRNTQYF. In DNA form, the CDR3 reads TGTGCCAGCAGCTCGGGGACAGGGGTTCGGAATACGCAGTATTTT.

V is TRBV5-4 and J is TRBJ2-5, with TRBD1 matching over 8 bases. The CDR3 contains 13 residues. With V trimmed by 6 bases and J by 4 bases, 5 bases remained unmatched. Germline values: CDR1 SGHNT, CDR2 YYREEE (reference sequence). CDR3 residues: CASKGQGLETQYF. The CDR3 DNA follows: TGTGCCAGCAAAGGACAGGGATTAGAGACCCAGTACTTC.